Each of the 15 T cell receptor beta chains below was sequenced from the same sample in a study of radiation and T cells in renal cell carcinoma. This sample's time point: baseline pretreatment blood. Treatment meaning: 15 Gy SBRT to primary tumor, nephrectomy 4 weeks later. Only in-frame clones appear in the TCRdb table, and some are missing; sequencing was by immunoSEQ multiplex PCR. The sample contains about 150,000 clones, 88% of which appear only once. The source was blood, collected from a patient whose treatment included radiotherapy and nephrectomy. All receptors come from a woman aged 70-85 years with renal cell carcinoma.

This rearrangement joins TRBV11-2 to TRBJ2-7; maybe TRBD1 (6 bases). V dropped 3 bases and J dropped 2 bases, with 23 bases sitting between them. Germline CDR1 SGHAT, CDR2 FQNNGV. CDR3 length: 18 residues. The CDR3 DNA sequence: TGTGCCAGCAGCTTTCCAAGCTCGGTCGGGACATCAGCCTACGAGCAGTACTTC. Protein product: CASSFPSSVGTSAYEQYF.

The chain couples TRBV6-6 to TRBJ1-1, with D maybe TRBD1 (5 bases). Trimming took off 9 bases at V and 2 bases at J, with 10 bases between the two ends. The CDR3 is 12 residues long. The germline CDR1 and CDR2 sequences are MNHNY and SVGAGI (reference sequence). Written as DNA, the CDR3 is TGTGCCAGTTCCACAGGAAACACTGAAGCTTTCTTT. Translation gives CASSTGNTEAFF.

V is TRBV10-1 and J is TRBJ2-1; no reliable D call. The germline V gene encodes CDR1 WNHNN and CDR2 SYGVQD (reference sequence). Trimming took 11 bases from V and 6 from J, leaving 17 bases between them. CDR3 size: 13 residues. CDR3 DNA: TGCGCCCCACCTTGGAATAGCCCCAATGAGCAGTTCTTC. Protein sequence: CAPPWNSPNEQFF.

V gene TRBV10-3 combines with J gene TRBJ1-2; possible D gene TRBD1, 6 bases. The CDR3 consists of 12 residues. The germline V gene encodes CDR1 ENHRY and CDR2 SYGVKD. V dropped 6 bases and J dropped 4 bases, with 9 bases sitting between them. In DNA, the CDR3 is TGTGCCATCAGCGGGGGCGGCTATGGCTACACCTTC. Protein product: CAISGGGYGYTF.

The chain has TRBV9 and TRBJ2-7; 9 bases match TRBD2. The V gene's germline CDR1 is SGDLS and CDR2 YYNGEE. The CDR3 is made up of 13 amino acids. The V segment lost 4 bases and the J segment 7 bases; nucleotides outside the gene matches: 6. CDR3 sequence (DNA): TGTGCCAGCAGCCCCTCGAGCGGGGGGGAGCAGTACTTC. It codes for CASSPSSGGEQYF.

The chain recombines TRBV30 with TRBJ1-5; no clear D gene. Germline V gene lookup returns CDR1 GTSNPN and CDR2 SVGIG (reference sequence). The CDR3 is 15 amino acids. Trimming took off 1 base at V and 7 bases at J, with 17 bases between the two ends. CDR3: CAWSDPGPGIQPQHF. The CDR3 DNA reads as TGTGCCTGGAGTGACCCGGGCCCCGGGATCCAGCCCCAGCATTTT.

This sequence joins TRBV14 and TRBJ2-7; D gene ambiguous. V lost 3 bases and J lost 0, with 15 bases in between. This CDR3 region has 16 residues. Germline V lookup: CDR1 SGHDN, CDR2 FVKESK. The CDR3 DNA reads TGTGCCAGCAGCCACCACGGACGGTTTAGCTCCTACGAGCAGTACTTC. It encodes CASSHHGRFSSYEQYF.

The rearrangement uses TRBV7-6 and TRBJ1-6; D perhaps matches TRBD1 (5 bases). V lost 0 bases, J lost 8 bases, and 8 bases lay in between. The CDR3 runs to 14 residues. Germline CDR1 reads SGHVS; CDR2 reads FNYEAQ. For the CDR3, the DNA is TGTGCCAGCAGCTTAGCGGGGGGGTATTCACCCCTCCACTTT. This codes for CASSLAGGYSPLHF.

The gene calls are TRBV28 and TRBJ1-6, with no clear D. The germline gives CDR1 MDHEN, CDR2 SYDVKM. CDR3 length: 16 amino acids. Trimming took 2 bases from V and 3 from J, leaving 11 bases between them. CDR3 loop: CASSLGFLGYNSPLHF. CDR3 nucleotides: TGTGCCAGCAGTTTAGGGTTTTTGGGCTATAATTCACCCCTCCACTTT. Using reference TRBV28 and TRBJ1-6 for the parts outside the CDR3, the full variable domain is DVKVTQSSRYLVKRTGEKVFLECVQDMDHENMFWYRQDPGLGLRLIYFSYDVKMKEKGDIPEGYSVSREKKERFSLILESASTNQTSMYLCASSLGFLGYNSPLHFGNGTRLTVT.

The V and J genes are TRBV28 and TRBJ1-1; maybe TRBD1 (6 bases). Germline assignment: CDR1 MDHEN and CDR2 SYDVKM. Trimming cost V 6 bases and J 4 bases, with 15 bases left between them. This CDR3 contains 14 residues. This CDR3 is CASRRQVGGTEAFF. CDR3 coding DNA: TGTGCCAGCAGGCGACAGGTCGGGGGCACTGAAGCTTTCTTT.

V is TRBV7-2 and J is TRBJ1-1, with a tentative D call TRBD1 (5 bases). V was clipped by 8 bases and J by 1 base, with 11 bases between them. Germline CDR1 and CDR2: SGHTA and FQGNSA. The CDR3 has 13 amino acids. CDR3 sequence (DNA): TGTGCCAGCCTTCGGGGGTCGAACACTGAAGCTTTCTTT. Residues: CASLRGSNTEAFF.

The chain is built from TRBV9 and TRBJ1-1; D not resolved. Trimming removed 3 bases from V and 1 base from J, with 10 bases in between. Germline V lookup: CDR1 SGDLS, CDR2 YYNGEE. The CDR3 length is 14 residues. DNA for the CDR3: TGTGCCAGCAGCGGACCGGACGGGAACACTGAAGCTTTCTTT. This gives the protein CASSGPDGNTEAFF.

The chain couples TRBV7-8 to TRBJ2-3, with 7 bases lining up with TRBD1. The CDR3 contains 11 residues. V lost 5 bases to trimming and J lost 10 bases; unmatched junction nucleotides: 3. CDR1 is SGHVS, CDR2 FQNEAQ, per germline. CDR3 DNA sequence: TGTGCCAGCAGCAGGGGGCGGGCGCAGTATTTT. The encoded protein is CASSRGRAQYF. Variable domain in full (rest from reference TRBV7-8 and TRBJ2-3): GAGVSQSPRYKVAKRGQDVALRCDPISGHVSLFWYQQALGQGPEFLTYFQNEAQLDKSGLPSDRFFAERPEGSVSTLKIQRTQQEDSAVYLCASSRGRAQYFGPGTRLTVL.

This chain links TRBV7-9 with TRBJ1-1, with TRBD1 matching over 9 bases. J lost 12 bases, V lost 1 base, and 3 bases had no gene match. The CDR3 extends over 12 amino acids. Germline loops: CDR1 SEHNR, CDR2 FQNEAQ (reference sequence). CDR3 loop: CASSLEQGASFF. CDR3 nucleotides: TGTGCCAGCAGCTTAGAACAGGGGGCGTCTTTCTTT. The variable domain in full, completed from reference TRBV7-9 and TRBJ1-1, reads DTGVSQNPRHKITKRGQNVTFRCDPISEHNRLYWYRQTLGQGPEFLTYFQNEAQLEKSRLLSDRFSAERPKGSFSTLEIQRTEQGDSAMYLCASSLEQGASFFGQGTRLTVV.

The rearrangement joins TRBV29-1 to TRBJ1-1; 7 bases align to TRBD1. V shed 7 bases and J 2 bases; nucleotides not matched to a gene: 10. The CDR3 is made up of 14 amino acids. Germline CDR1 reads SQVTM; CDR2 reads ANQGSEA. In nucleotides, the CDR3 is TGCAGCGCGACCCCAGGGGGACCTAACACTGAAGCTTTCTTT. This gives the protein CSATPGGPNTEAFF.